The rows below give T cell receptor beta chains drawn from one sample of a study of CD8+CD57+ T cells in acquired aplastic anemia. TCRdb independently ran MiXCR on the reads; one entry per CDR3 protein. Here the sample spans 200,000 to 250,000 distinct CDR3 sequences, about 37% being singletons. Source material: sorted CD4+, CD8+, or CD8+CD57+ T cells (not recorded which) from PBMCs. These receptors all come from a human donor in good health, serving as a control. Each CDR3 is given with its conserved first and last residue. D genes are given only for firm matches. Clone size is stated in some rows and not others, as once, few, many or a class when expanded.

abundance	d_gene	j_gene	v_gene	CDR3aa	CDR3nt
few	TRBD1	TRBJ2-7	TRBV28	CASSFPGQGPLGEQYF	TGTGCCAGCAGTTTCCCGGGACAGGGTCCCCTGGGCGAGCAGTACTTC
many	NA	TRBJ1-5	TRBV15	CATSRGNQPQHF	TGTGCCACCAGCAGAGGAAATCAGCCCCAGCATTTT
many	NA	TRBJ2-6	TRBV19	CASSGTGANVLTF	TGTGCCAGTAGCGGGACAGGGGCCAACGTCCTGACTTTC
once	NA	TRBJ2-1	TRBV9	CASSVGGGQSYNEQFF	TGTGCCAGCAGCGTAGGCGGGGGCCAATCCTACAATGAGCAGTTCTTC
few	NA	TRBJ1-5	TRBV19	CASSPLGQGGQPQHF	TGTGCCAGCTCACCACTCGGGCAGGGAGGTCAGCCCCAGCATTTT
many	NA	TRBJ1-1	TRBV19	CASRLGLRWDTEAFF	TGTGCCAGCCGACTGGGGCTGAGATGGGACACTGAAGCTTTCTTT
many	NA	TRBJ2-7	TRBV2	CASRQGFHEQYF	TGTGCCAGCAGGCAGGGTTTCCACGAGCAGTACTTC
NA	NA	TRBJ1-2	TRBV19	CASSPLGGDYYGYTF	TGTGCCAGTAGCCCATTAGGGGGGGACTACTATGGCTACACCTTC
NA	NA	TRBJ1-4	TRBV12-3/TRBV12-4	CAIRRDGFNEKLFF	TGTGCCATCAGACGGGACGGGTTTAATGAAAAACTGTTTTTT
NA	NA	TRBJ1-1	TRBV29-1	CSVGRTATEAFF	TGCAGCGTTGGGAGGACAGCCACTGAAGCTTTCTTT
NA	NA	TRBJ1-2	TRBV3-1	CASSHSSRGGGYTF	TGTGCCAGCAGCCACTCCTCCAGGGGCGGTGGCTACACCTTC
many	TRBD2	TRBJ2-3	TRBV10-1	CASSPEGFSGNADTQYF	TGCGCCAGCAGTCCCGAGGGGTTTAGCGGGAACGCAGATACGCAGTATTTT
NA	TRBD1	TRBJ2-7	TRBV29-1	CSVDVTGGLYEQYF	TGCAGCGTAGACGTGACAGGGGGTCTCTACGAGCAGTACTTC
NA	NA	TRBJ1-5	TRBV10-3	CAISPNRGQPQHF	TGTGCCATCAGTCCAAACCGTGGCCAGCCCCAGCATTTT
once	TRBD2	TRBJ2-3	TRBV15	CATSSGLAGGDTQYF	TGTGCCACCAGCAGTGGACTAGCGGGCGGAGATACGCAGTATTTT
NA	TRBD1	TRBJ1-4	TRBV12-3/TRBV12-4	CASSFGQGVAEKLSF	TGTGCCAGCAGTTTCGGACAGGGGGTTGCTGAAAAACTGTCTTTT